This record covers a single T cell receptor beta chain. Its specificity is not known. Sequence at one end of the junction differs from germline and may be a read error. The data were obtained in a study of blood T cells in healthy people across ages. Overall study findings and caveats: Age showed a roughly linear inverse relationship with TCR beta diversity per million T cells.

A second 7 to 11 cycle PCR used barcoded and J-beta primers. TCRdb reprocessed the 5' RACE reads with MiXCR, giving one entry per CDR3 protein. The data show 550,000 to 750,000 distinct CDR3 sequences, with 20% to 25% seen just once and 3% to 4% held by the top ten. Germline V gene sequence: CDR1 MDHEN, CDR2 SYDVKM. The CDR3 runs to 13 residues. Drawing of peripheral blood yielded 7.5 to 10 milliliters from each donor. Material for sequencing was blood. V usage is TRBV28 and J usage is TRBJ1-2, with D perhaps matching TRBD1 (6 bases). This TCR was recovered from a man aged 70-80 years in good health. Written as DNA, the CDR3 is TGTGCCAGCGGGCAGGGGACCAACTATGGCTGCACCTTC. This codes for CASGQGTNYGCTF.